This TCR beta chain was sequenced in a study of control samples from healthy donors and cancer patients. The CDR3 is made up of 15 amino acids. Germline assignment: CDR1 LGHNA and CDR2 YSLEER. V lost 0 bases and J lost 1, with 9 bases in between. Profiling relied on immunoSEQ multiplex PCR, and the TCRdb table lists in-frame clones only, not all of them. The table lists about 170,000 clones, 80% to 95% of them singletons, with approximately 4% in the top ten. Sequencing used blood. The V gene is TRBV4-3, the J gene TRBJ1-1, with D unclear. The receptor's source is a woman aged 55-69 years in good health. The CDR3 nucleotides are TGCGCCAGCAGCCAAGATGGAGGGAGGAACACTGAAGCTTTCTTT. Its protein is CASSQDGGRNTEAFF.